This T cell receptor beta chain is from a study of control samples from healthy donors and cancer patients. The CDR3 is 14 residues long. V gave up 5 bases and J gave up 6 bases; unmatched junction bases: 7. Germline loops: CDR1 SGHVS, CDR2 FQNEAQ. Generated by immunoSEQ multiplex PCR, the TCRdb table keeps only in-frame clones and is missing some. The sample has about 89,000 clones; around nine tenths are singletons. V usage is TRBV7-8 and J usage is TRBJ2-3, with 8 bases lining up with TRBD2. The material sequenced was blood. The clonotype comes from a man aged 25-45 years in good health. The CDR3 region is CASSNGLARDTQYF. The CDR3, as DNA: TGTGCCAGCAGCAATGGACTAGCTCGGGATACGCAGTATTTT.